The 24 T cell receptor beta chains in this list originate from one sample, sequenced in a study of regulatory T cells in long-lasting Graves disease. Indicated time point: newly diagnosed GD, antithyroid drugs for less than 3 months. PBMC RNA served as the TCR library source. The TCR beta library used iRepertoire HTBI primers with Arm-PCR amplification of CDR3. Each CDR3 protein is one row after TCRdb ran MiXCR on the multiplex PCR reads. The table has 300,000 to 400,000 distinct CDR3 sequences, roughly a sixth seen once. Sequenced here: peripheral blood mononuclear cells (PBMCs), sampled at new diagnosis, from a patient treated with antithyroid drugs. All receptors come from a female donor with Graves disease.

This clonotype was detected many times. The chain joins TRBV29-1 to TRBJ2-1; D remains ambiguous. Looked up from germline, CDR1 is SQVTM and CDR2 is ANQGSEA. Trimming stripped 7 bases from V and 5 bases from J, with 12 bases between. This CDR3 has 12 amino acids. CDR3: CSALKGNNEQFF. As DNA, the CDR3 is TGCAGCGCCCTGAAAGGGAACAATGAGCAGTTCTTC.

This clonotype was found many times. The V gene is TRBV5-1, the J gene TRBJ2-3; 10 nucleotides line up with TRBD2. With 6 bases clipped from V and 3 bases from J, the junction kept 7 bases outside the gene matches. The CDR3 runs to 15 residues. CDR1 and CDR2 from the germline V gene are SGHRS and YFSETQ. The CDR3 spells CASTLAGVGTDTQYF. CDR3 DNA: TGCGCCAGCACCCTAGCGGGAGTCGGGACAGATACGCAGTATTTT.

Ten or more counts support this clonotype. The chain joins TRBV20-1 to TRBJ1-1, with a possible D match to TRBD1 (6 bases). The CDR3 is 14 residues long. The germline gives CDR1 DFQATT, CDR2 SNEGSKA (reference sequence). V lost 2 bases and J 1 base, leaving 11 bases between the germline ends. CDR3 loop: CSARFAGANTEAFF. The CDR3 region has the DNA TGCAGTGCTAGATTTGCAGGGGCGAACACTGAAGCTTTCTTT.

This clonotype was seen ten or more times. This chain uses TRBV7-9 with TRBJ2-1; 7 bases line up with TRBD1. J was trimmed by 0 bases and V by 4 bases; bases with no gene match: 12. This CDR3 region has 18 residues. Per germline, CDR1 SEHNR and CDR2 FQNEAQ (reference sequence). The CDR3 nucleotides are TGTGCCAGCAGCTCGCCTCCGGGACAGATAAGCTCCTACAATGAGCAGTTCTTC. It is translated as CASSSPPGQISSYNEQFF.

This clonotype turned up a few times. The chain is built from TRBV5-1 and TRBJ2-5, with 12 bases that match TRBD2. CDR1 is SGHRS, CDR2 YFSETQ, per germline. J was trimmed by 5 bases and V by 2 bases; bases with no gene match: 7. The CDR3 extends over 16 amino acids. DNA of the CDR3: TGCGCCAGCAGCTTTTCTAGCGGGAGGGGATGGGAGACCCAGTACTTC. Protein product: CASSFSSGRGWETQYF.

This clonotype came up many times. The rearrangement links TRBV7-9 to TRBJ2-2; 8 positions match TRBD1. Unmatched junction bases numbered 3, after V lost 8 bases and J lost 1 base. The CDR3 sequence is 14 residues long. CDR1 and CDR2 (germline): SEHNR, FQNEAQ (reference sequence). CDR3 in amino acids: CASGGQGNTGELFF. CDR3 coding DNA: TGTGCCAGCGGAGGACAGGGGAACACCGGGGAGCTGTTTTTT.

This clonotype has more than one count but fewer than ten. The chain links TRBV20-1 to TRBJ2-5; possible D gene TRBD2, 5 bases. V lost 0 bases and J 4 bases, leaving 15 bases between the germline ends. The CDR3 length is 15 residues. The germline V gene has CDR1 DFQATT and CDR2 SNEGSKA (reference sequence). This CDR3 is CSARDYRGGGETQYF. The CDR3 DNA reads TGCAGTGCTAGAGATTATCGAGGCGGAGGAGAGACCCAGTACTTC.

The table lists this clonotype with many counts. The genes are TRBV6-1 and TRBJ2-7; D is possibly TRBD1 or TRBD2 (5 bases each). Germline V CDR1 and CDR2: MNHNS, SASEGT. This CDR3 contains 14 residues. V dropped 6 bases and J dropped 2 bases, with 14 bases sitting between them. Here the CDR3 DNA reads TGTGCCAGCAGCCCAGGGACCAGCACCTACGAGCAGTACTTC. This translates into CASSPGTSTYEQYF.

This clonotype was picked up many times. The chain joins TRBV2 to TRBJ1-1; possible D gene TRBD1, 6 bases. CDR3 length equals 14 residues. V dropped 6 bases and J dropped 2 bases, with 13 bases sitting between them. Looked up from germline, CDR1 is SNHLY and CDR2 is FYNNEI. Here the CDR3 reads CASSGQLLNTEAFF. The CDR3 bases are TGTGCCAGCAGCGGACAGCTATTAAACACTGAAGCTTTCTTT.

This chain links TRBV7-2 with TRBJ2-1; 10 bases map to TRBD2. In germline, CDR1 is SGHTA, CDR2 FQGNSA. The CDR3 contains 15 residues. The ends lost 7 bases at V and 6 bases at J; junction bases unmatched: 9. The CDR3 DNA sequence: TGTGCCAGCACCCTATTTAGCGGGGGGCCCAATGAGCAGTTCTTC. This codes for CASTLFSGGPNEQFF.

This sequence joins TRBV19 and TRBJ1-5; 10 bases line up with TRBD1. V lost 8 bases, J lost 6 bases, and 4 bases stayed unmatched. Germline CDR1 and CDR2: LNHDA and SQIVND (reference sequence). This CDR3 spans 13 amino acids. The CDR3 spells CASGRDRGQPQHF. The DNA for the CDR3 is TGTGCCAGTGGAAGGGACAGGGGTCAGCCCCAGCATTTT. Complete variable domain (other parts from reference TRBV19 and TRBJ1-5): DGGITQSPKYLFRKEGQNVTLSCEQNLNHDAMYWYRQDPGQGLRLIYYSQIVNDFQKGDIAEGYSVSREKKESFPLTVTSAQKNPTAFYLCASGRDRGQPQHFGDGTRLSIL.

This clonotype was picked up many times. V gene TRBV12-3 or TRBV12-4 combines with J gene TRBJ1-4, with D possibly TRBD1 on 6 matching bases. There are 18 residues in the CDR3. V dropped 6 bases and J dropped 0 bases, with 20 bases sitting between them. The CDR3: CASSRDTLTVPTNEKLFF. The CDR3 DNA reads as TGTGCCAGCAGCCGGGACACGTTAACGGTGCCAACTAATGAAAAACTGTTTTTT.

The sample holds many counts of this clonotype. The gene calls are TRBV20-1 and TRBJ1-5, with 8 bases fitting TRBD1. Trimming removed 6 bases from V and 1 base from J; junction bases left unmatched: 5. The CDR3 loop spans 14 amino acids. CDR1 is DFQATT, CDR2 SNEGSKA, per germline (reference sequence). The CDR3 here is CSATGQGSNQPQHF. The CDR3 region has the DNA TGCAGTGCAACCGGACAGGGAAGCAATCAGCCCCAGCATTTT.

This clonotype showed up many times. The chain employs TRBV11-2 and TRBJ1-1; a weak D match, TRBD1 (5 bases). CDR3 length equals 15 residues. Deletions cut 0 bases from V and 6 bases from J, with 14 bases between. The V gene's germline CDR1 is SGHAT and CDR2 FQNNGV. Written as DNA, the CDR3 is TGTGCCAGCAGCTTAGAGCCAGGGATGGCGGCTGAAGCTTTCTTT. Its protein is CASSLEPGMAAEAFF.

The J gene is TRBJ1-5, the V gene TRBV2; D gene unclear. This CDR3 spans 15 amino acids. The germline V gene encodes CDR1 SNHLY and CDR2 FYNNEI. The V and J ends lost 6 bases and 0 bases respectively, with 12 bases between them. The CDR3 coding sequence is TGTGCCAGCAGCGGAGCCACCTATAGCAATCAGCCCCAGCATTTT. It encodes CASSGATYSNQPQHF. Variable domain in full (rest from reference TRBV2 and TRBJ1-5): EPEVTQTPSHQVTQMGQEVILRCVPISNHLYFYWYRQILGQKVEFLVSFYNNEISEKSEIFDDQFSVERPDGSNFTLKIRSTKLEDSAMYFCASSGATYSNQPQHFGDGTRLSIL.

This clonotype was found many times. The chain carries TRBV6-1 and TRBJ1-5, with TRBD1 matching over 8 bases. J was trimmed by 2 bases and V by 6 bases; bases with no gene match: 18. Germline values: CDR1 MNHNS, CDR2 SASEGT. The CDR3 has 19 amino acids. In DNA, the CDR3 is TGTGCCAGCAGCTGTCGGGCAGGGGGCTTCGTTATCGGCAATCAGCCCCAGCATTTT. Translating it yields CASSCRAGGFVIGNQPQHF.

This clonotype was found many times. The CDR3 sequence is CASTSRADFSSYGYTF. Written as DNA, the CDR3 is TGCGCCAGCACCTCCCGGGCTGATTTCTCCAGCTATGGCTACACCTTC. This chain joins TRBV5-1 and TRBJ1-2; D gene unclear. The CDR3 runs 16 residues. Germline lookup yields CDR1 SGHRS and CDR2 YFSETQ. The ends were cut back, 6 bases at V and 4 bases at J, with 22 bases in the middle.

The table lists this clonotype with a few counts. The rearrangement joins TRBV12-5 to TRBJ2-1; 7 nucleotides line up with TRBD1. V shed 4 bases, J shed 3 bases, and the junction held 9 bases outside the gene matches. The CDR3 runs 16 residues. The germline V gene encodes CDR1 LGHNT and CDR2 FRNRAP. The CDR3 coding sequence is TGTGCTAGTGGTTCCCCGGGACAGAGAAACTACAATGAGCAGTTCTTC. It translates to CASGSPGQRNYNEQFF.

This clonotype was seen many times. CDR3 residues: CASSFVGAPEAFF. The CDR3 region has the DNA TGTGCCAGCAGTTTCGTGGGGGCGCCGGAAGCTTTCTTT. V and J are TRBV12-3 or TRBV12-4 and TRBJ1-1, with D maybe TRBD1 (6 bases). Trimming cost V 3 bases and J 8 bases, with 13 bases left between them. This CDR3 is built from 13 residues.

This clonotype was seen repeatedly, ten times or more. The chain combines TRBV15 with TRBJ1-1; 8 bases map to TRBD1. This CDR3 has 17 residues. Germline V gene lookup returns CDR1 LNHNV and CDR2 YYDKDF (reference sequence). The V segment lost 2 bases and the J segment 1 base; nucleotides outside the gene matches: 9. Here the CDR3 DNA reads TGTGCCACCAGCAGAAGGACAGGGCGGCTTTGGAACACTGAAGCTTTCTTT. It is translated as CATSRRTGRLWNTEAFF. The complete variable domain, with remaining parts taken from reference TRBV15 and TRBJ1-1, reads DAMVIQNPRYQVTQFGKPVTLSCSQTLNHNVMYWYQQKSSQAPKLLFHYYDKDFNNEADTPDNFQSRRPNTSFCFLDIRSPGLGDTAMYLCATSRRTGRLWNTEAFFGQGTRLTVV.

Many counts were recorded for this clonotype. The chain uses TRBV11-1 and TRBJ1-1, with a tentative D call TRBD1 (6 bases). Trimming removed 5 bases at V and 1 base at J, with 17 bases between. The length of the CDR3 is 16 residues. Germline assignment: CDR1 SGHAT and CDR2 FQDESV (reference sequence). The CDR3 DNA reads as TGTGCCAGCAGCCCGGCTGTCGACAGGAGGAACACTGAAGCTTTCTTT. It translates to CASSPAVDRRNTEAFF.

The genes are TRBV4-2 and TRBJ1-1; the D is unclear. The germline CDR1 and CDR2 sequences are LGHNA and YNFKEQ. CDR3 length: 12 residues. Trimming shortened V by 6 bases and J by 8 bases, and 13 bases separated the two germline ends. CDR3 sequence: CASSPDWREAFF. The CDR3 coding sequence is TGTGCCAGCAGTCCCGATTGGCGGGAAGCTTTCTTT.

This clonotype has only a few counts. The chain has TRBV28 and TRBJ2-2, with 7 bases lining up with TRBD2. The germline gives CDR1 MDHEN, CDR2 SYDVKM. J gave up 4 bases and V 5 bases, and 7 bases lay outside the gene matches. This CDR3 comprises 15 residues. In DNA, the CDR3 is TGTGCCAGCAGTACAGCGGGGTCGAGCACCGGGGAGCTGTTTTTT. This encodes CASSTAGSSTGELFF.

The table lists this clonotype with a few counts. The CDR3 DNA follows: TGTGCCAGCTCACCGTCGGAGGCTGAAGCTTTCTTT. This codes for CASSPSEAEAFF. The chain is built from TRBV18 and TRBJ1-1; D is unclear. Germline CDR1 KGHSH, CDR2 LQKENI. The CDR3 sequence is 12 residues long. The V and J ends lost 3 bases and 6 bases respectively, with 8 bases between them.